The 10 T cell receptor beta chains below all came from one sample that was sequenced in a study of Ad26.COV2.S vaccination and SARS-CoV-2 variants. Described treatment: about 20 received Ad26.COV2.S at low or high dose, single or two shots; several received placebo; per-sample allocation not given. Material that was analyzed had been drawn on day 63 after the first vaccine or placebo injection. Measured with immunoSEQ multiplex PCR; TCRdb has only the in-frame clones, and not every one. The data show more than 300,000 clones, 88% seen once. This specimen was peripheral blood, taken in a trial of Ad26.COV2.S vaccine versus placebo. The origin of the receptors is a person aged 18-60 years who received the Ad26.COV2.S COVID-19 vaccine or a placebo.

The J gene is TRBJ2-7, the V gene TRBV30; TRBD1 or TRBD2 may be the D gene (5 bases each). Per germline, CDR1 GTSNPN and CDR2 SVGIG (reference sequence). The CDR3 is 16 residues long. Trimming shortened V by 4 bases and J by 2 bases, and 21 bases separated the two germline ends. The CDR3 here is CAWKIGRDRRTYEQYF. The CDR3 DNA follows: TGTGCCTGGAAGATTGGCCGGGACCGTCGCACCTACGAGCAGTACTTC. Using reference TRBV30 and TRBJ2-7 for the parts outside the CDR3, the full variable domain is SQTIHQWPATLVQPVGSPLSLECTVEGTSNPNLYWYRQAAGRGLQLLFYSVGIGQISSEVPQNLSASRPQDRQFILSSKKLLLSDSGFYLCAWKIGRDRRTYEQYFGPGTRLTVT.

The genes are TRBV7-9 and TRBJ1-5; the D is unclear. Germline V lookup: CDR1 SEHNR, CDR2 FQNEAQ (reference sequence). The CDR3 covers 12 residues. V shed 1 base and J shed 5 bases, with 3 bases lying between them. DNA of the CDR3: TGTGCCAGCAGCTTAGAAGATCAGCCCCAGCATTTT. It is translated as CASSLEDQPQHF.

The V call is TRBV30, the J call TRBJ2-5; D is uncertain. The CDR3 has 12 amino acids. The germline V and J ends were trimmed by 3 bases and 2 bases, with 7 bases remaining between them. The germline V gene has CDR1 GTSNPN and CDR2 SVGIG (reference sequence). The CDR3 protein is CAWSRKQETQYF. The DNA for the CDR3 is TGTGCCTGGAGCCGTAAACAAGAGACCCAGTACTTC.

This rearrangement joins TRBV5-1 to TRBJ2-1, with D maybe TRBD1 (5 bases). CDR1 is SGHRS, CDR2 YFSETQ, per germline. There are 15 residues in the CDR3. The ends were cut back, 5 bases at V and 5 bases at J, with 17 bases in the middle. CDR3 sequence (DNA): TGCGCCAGCAGTCAAAACAGGTACCTTAACAATGAGCAGTTCTTC. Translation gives CASSQNRYLNNEQFF.

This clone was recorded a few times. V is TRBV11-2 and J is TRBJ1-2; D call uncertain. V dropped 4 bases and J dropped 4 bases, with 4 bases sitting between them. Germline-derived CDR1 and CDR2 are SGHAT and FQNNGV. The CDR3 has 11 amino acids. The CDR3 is CASSSFYGYTF. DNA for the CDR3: TGTGCCAGCAGCTCCTTCTATGGCTACACCTTC.

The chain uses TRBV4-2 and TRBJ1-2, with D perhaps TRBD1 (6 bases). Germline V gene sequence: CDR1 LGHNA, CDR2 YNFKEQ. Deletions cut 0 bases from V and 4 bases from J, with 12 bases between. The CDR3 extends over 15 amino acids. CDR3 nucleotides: TGTGCCAGCAGCCAAGATGCACGGACAGCCTATGGCTACACCTTC. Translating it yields CASSQDARTAYGYTF.

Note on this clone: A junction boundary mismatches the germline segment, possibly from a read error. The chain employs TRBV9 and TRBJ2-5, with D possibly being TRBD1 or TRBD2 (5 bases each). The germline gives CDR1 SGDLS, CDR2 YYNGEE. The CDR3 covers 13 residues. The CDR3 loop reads CASSRTRDESPNF. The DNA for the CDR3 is TGTGCCAGCAGCAGGACGAGGGACGAGTCTCCAAACTTC.

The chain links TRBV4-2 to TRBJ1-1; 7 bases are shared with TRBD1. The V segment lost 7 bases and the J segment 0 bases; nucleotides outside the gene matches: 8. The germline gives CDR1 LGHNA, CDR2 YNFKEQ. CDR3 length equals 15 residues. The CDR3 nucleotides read TGTGCCAGCAACCCTGGACAGGTTGTGAACACTGAAGCTTTCTTT. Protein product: CASNPGQVVNTEAFF.

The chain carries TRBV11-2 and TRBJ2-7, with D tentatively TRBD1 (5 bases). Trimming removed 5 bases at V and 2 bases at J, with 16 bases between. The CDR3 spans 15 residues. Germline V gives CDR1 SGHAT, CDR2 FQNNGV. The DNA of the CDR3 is TGTGCCAGCAGCCCCAGCTACGACAGCCCCTACGAGCAGTACTTC. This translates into CASSPSYDSPYEQYF.

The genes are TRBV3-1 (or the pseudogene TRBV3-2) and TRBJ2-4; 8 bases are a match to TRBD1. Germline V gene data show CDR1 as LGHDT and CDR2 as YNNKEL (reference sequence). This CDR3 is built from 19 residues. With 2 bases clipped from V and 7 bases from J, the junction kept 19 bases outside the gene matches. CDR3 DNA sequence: TGTGCCAGCAGCCAAAATATCCCGGGACAGGCCCGGAGGGTGAACATTCAGTACTTC. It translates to CASSQNIPGQARRVNIQYF.